This T cell receptor (beta chain) was obtained from a study of OX40 agonist ivuxolimab in advanced cancers. Study background: Patients got intravenous ivuxolimab at 0.01 to 10 mg/kg every 2 weeks. Whole-study results and caveats: Averaged across samples, CD8+ T cells carried more expanded clones than CD4+ did. Expanded peripheral T-cell antigen specificity went undetermined. The study observed clonal expansion of CD4+ and CD8+ blood T cells by week 6 at 0.1 to 3.0 mg/kg.

Per germline, CDR1 SGDLS and CDR2 YYNGEE. With 3 bases removed from V and 8 bases from J, the gap between germline ends came to 14 bases. The CDR3 is 14 amino acids. Repertoires were generated with immunoSEQ multiplex PCR, while TCRdb's copy carries only in-frame clones and drops some. The sample carries about 73,000 clones, 70% to 90% recorded once. About this clone itself: The antigen remains undetermined.

Sample: CD4+ or CD8+ T cells sorted from blood, taken in a trial of the OX40 agonist ivuxolimab. The V gene is TRBV9, the J gene TRBJ1-4; possible D gene TRBD1, 6 bases. The sequence was collected from an adult with an advanced solid tumor such as melanoma, head and neck, liver or kidney cancer. The DNA of the CDR3 is TGTGCCAGCAGCGAAGCAGGGGTCGGCGAAAAACTGTTTTTT. It encodes CASSEAGVGEKLFF.